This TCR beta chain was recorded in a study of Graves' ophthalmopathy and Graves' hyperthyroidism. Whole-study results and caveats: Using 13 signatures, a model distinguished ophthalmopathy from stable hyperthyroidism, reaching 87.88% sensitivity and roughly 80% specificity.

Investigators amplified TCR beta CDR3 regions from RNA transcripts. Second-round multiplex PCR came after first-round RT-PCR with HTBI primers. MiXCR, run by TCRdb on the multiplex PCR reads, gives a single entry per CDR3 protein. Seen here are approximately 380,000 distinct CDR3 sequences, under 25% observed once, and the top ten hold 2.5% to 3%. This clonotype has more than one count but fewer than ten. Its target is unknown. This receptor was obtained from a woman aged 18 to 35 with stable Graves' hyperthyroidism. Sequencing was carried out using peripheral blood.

Here the CDR3 reads CAWSSDRVPANYGYTF. CDR3 sequence (DNA): TGTGCCTGGAGTTCGGACAGGGTCCCAGCTAACTATGGCTACACCTTC. The rearrangement links TRBV30 to TRBJ1-2, with TRBD1 matching over 8 bases. This CDR3 is built from 16 residues. With V trimmed by 2 bases and J by 0 bases, 8 bases remained unmatched. Germline CDR1 reads GTSNPN; CDR2 reads SVGIG (reference sequence).